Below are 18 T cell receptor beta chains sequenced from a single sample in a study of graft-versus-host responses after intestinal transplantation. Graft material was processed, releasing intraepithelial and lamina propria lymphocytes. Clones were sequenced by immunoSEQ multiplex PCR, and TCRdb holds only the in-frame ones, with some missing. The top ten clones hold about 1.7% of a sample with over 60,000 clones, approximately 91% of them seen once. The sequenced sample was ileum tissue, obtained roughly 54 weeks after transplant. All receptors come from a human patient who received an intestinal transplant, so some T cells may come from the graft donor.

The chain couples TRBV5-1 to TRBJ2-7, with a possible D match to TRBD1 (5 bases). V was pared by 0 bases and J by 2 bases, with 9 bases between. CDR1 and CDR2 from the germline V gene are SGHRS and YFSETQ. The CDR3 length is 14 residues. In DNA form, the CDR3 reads TGCGCCAGCAGCTTGGGCAGGGCAGCCTACGAGCAGTACTTC. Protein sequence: CASSLGRAAYEQYF.

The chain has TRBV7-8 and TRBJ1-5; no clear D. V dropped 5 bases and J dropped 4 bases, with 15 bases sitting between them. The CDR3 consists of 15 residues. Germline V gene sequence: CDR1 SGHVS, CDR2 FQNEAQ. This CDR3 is CASSPQARGNQPQHF. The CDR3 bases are TGTGCCAGCAGCCCCCAGGCACGCGGAAATCAGCCCCAGCATTTT.

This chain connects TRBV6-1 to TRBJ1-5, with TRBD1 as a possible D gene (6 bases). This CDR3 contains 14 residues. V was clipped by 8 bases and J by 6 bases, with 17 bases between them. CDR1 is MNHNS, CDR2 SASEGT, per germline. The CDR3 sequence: CASAGGGIFQPQHF. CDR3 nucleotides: TGTGCCAGCGCAGGAGGGGGAATTTTTCAGCCCCAGCATTTT.

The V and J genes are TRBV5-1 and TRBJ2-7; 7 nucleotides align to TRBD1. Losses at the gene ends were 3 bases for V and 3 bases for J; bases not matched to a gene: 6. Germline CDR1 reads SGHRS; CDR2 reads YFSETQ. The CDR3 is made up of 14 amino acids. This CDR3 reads CASSSDRRLYEQYF. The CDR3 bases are TGCGCCAGCAGCTCGGACAGGAGACTCTACGAGCAGTACTTC.

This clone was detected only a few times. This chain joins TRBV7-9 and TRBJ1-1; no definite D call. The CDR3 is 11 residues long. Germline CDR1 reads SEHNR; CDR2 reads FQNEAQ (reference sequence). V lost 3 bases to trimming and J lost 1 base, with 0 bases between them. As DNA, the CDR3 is TGTGCCAGCAGCTTGAACACTGAAGCTTTCTTT. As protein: CASSLNTEAFF. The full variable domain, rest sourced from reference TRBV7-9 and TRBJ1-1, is DTGVSQNPRHKITKRGQNVTFRCDPISEHNRLYWYRQTLGQGPEFLTYFQNEAQLEKSRLLSDRFSAERPKGSFSTLEIQRTEQGDSAMYLCASSLNTEAFFGQGTRLTVV.

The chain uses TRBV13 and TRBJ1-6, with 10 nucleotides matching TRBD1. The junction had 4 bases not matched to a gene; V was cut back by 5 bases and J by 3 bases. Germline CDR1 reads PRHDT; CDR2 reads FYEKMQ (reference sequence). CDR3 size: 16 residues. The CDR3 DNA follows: TGTGCCAGCAGCCTCGGGACAGGGGTCTATAATTCACCCCTCCACTTT. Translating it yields CASSLGTGVYNSPLHF.

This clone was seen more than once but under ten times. The CDR3 nucleotides read TGCAGCGGAAAGGGACTAGCGGGAGGAGGCACAGATACGCAGTATTTT. Translating gives CSGKGLAGGGTDTQYF. The chain couples TRBV29-1 to TRBJ2-3; 15 bases match TRBD2. This CDR3 is built from 16 residues. After removal of 7 bases from V and 1 base from J, the junction contained 6 bases not matched to a gene. Germline V gene data show CDR1 as SQVTM and CDR2 as ANQGSEA.

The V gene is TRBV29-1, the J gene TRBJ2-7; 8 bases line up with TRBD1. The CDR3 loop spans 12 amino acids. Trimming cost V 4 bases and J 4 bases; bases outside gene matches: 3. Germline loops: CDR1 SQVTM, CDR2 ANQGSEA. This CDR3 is CSVATGAYEQYF. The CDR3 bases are TGCAGCGTTGCGACAGGGGCATACGAGCAGTACTTC.

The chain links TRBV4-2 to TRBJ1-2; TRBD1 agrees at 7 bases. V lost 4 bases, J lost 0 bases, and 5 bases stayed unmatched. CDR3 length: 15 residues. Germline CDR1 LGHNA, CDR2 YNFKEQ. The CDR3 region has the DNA TGTGCCAGCAGCCGCAGAGACAGGGCTAACTATGGCTACACCTTC. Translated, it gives CASSRRDRANYGYTF.

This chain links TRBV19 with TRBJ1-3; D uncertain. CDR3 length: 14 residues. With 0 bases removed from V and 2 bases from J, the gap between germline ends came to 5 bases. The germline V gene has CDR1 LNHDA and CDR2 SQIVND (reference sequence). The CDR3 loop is CASSIEPPGNTIYF. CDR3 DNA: TGTGCCAGTAGTATAGAACCCCCTGGAAACACCATATATTTT.

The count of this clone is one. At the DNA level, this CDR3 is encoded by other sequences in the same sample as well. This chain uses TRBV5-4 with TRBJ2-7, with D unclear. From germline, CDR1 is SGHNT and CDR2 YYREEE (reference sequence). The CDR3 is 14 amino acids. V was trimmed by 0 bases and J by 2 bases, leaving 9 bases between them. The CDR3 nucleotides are TGTGCCAGCAGCTTGGAAATGCTCCCCTACGAGCAGTACTTC. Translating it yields CASSLEMLPYEQYF.

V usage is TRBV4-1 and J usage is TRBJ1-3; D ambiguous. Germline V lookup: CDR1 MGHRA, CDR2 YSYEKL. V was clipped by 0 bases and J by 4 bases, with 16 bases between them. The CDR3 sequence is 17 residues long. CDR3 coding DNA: TGCGCCAGCAGCCAAGATTCCGGGGTCTACGGCGGAAACACCATATATTTT. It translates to CASSQDSGVYGGNTIYF.

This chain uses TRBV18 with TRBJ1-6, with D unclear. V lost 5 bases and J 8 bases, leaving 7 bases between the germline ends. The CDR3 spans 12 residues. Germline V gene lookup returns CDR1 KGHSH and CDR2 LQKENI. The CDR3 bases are TGTGCCAGCTCAGGGGATTATTCACCCCTCCACTTT. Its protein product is CASSGDYSPLHF.

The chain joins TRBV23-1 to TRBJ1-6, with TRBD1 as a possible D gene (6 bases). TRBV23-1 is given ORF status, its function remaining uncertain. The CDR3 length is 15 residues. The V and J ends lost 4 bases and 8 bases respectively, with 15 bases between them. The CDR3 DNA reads TGCGCCAGCAGTCTGGGGGGACACCTTTATTCACCCCTCCACTTT. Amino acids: CASSLGGHLYSPLHF.

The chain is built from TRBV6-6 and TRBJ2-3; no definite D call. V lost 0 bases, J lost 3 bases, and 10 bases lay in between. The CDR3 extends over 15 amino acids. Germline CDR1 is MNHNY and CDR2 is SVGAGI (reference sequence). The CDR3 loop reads CASSYSQELTDTQYF. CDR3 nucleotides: TGTGCCAGCAGTTACTCCCAGGAATTGACAGATACGCAGTATTTT.

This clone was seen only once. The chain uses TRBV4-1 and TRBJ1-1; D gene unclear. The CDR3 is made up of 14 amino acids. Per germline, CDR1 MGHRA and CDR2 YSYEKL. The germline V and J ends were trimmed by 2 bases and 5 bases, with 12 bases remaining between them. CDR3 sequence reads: CASSQRALGTEAFF. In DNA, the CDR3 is TGCGCCAGCAGCCAACGTGCCCTGGGGACTGAAGCTTTCTTT.

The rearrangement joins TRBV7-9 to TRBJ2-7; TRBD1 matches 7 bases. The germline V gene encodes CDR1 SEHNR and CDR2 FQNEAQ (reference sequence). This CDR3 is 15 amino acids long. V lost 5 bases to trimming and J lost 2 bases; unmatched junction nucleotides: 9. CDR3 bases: TGTGCCAGCAGCCTTGGGACAGTAAGTCCCTACGAGCAGTACTTC. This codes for CASSLGTVSPYEQYF.

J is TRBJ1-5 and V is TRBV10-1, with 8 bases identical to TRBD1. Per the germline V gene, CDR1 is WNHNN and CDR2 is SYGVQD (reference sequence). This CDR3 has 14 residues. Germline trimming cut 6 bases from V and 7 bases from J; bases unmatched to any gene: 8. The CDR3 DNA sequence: TGCGCCAGCAGACTCAGGGGGCGCGGGCAGCCCCAGCATTTT. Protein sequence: CASRLRGRGQPQHF.